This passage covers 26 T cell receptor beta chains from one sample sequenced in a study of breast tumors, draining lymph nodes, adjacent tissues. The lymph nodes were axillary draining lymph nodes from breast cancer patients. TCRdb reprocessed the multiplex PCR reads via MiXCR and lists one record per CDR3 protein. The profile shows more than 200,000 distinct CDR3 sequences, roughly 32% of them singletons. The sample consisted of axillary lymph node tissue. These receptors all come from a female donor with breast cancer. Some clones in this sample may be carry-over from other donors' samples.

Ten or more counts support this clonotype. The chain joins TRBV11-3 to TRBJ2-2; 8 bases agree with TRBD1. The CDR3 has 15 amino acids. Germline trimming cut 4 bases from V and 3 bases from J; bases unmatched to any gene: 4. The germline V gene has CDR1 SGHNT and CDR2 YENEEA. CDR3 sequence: CASSSGTGDTGELFF. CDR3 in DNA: TGTGCCAGCAGCTCCGGGACAGGAGACACCGGGGAGCTGTTTTTT.

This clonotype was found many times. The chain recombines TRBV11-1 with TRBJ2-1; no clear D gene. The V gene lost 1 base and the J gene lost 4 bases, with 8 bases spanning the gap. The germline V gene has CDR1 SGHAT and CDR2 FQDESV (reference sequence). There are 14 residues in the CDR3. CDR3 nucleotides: TGTGCCAGCAGCTTAGTCCGCGTGTACAATGAGCAGTTCTTC. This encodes CASSLVRVYNEQFF.

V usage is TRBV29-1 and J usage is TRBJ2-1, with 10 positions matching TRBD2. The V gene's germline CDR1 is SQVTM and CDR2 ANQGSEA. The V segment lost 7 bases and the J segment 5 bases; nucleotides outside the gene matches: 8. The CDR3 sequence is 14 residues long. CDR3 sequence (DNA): TGCAGCGGCAAAAGCGGGGGGGAAGACAATGAGCAGTTCTTC. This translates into CSGKSGGEDNEQFF.

The CDR3 region has the DNA TGTGCCAGCAGCGGGCGACAGGGGGCGACCAAGGAAAAACTGTTTTTT. It codes for CASSGRQGATKEKLFF. The chain carries TRBV9 and TRBJ1-4; 10 nucleotides match TRBD1. The CDR3 is made up of 16 amino acids. Germline loops: CDR1 SGDLS, CDR2 YYNGEE. Trimming removed 3 bases from V and 8 bases from J; junction bases left unmatched: 10.

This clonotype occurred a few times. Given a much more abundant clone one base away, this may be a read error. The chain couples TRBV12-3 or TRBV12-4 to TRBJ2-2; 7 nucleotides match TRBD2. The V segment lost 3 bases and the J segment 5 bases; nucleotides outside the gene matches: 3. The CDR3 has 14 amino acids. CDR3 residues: CASSFGGGTGELFF. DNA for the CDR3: TGTGCCAGCAGTTTCGGCGGGGGTACCGGGGAGCTGTTTTTT.

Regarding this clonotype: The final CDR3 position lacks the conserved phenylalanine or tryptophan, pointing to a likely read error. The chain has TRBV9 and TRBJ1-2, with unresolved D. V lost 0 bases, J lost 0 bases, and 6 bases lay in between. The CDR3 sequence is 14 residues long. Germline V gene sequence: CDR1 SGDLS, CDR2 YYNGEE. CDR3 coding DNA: TGTGCCAGCAGCGTAGGTACCGCTAACTATGGCTACACCTTA. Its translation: CASSVGTANYGYTL.

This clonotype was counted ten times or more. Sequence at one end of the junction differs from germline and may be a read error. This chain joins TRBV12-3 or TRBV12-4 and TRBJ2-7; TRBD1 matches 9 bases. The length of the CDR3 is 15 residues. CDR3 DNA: TGCGCCAGCAGCCGGCCGGGACAGGGTACCTACGAGCAGTACTTC. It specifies CASSRPGQGTYEQYF.

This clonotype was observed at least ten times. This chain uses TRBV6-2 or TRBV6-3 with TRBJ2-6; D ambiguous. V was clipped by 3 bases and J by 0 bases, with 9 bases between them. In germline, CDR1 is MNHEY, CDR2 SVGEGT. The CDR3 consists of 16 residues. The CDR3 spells CASSYRPLSGANVLTF. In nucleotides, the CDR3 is TGTGCCAGCAGTTATAGGCCGCTCTCTGGGGCCAACGTCCTGACTTTC.

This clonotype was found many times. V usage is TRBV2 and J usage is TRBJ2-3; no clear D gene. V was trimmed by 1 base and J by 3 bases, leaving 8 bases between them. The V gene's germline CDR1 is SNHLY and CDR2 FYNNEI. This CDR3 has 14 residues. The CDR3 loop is CASSEGWATDTQYF. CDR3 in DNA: TGTGCCAGCAGTGAAGGTTGGGCTACAGATACGCAGTATTTT.

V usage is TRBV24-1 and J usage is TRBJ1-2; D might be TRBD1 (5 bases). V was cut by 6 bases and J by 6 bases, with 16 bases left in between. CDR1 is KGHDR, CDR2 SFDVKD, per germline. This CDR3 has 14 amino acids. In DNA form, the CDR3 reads TGTGCCACCAGTCTACGGGGCGGGAGTGATGGCTACACCTTC. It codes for CATSLRGGSDGYTF.

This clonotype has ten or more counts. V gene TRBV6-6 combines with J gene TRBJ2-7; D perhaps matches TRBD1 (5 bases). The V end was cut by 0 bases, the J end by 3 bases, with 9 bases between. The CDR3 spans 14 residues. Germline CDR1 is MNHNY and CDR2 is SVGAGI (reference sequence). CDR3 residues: CASSYSTAGYEQYF. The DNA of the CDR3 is TGTGCCAGCAGTTACTCGACAGCTGGCTACGAGCAGTACTTC.

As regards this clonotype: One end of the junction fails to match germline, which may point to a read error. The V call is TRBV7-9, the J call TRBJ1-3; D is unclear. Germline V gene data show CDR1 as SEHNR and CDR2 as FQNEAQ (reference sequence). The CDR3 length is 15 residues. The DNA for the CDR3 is TGTGCCAGCAGCTCAGCAGTCATGGGAGGAAGCACCATATATTTT. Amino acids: CASSSAVMGGSTIYF.

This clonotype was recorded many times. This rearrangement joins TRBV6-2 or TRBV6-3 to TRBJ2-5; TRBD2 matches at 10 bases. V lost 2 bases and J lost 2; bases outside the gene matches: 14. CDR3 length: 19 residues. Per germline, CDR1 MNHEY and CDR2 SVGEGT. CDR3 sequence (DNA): TGTGCCAGCAGTTACAGACCTCTCACGCCGACTAGCGGGCAAGAGACCCAGTACTTC. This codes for CASSYRPLTPTSGQETQYF.

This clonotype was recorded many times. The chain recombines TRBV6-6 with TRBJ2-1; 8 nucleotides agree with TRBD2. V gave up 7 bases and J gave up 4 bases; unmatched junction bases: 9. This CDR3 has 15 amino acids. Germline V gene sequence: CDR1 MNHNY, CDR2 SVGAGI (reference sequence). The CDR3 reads CASTPATSVYNEQFF. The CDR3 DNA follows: TGTGCCAGCACCCCTGCGACTAGCGTTTACAATGAGCAGTTCTTC.

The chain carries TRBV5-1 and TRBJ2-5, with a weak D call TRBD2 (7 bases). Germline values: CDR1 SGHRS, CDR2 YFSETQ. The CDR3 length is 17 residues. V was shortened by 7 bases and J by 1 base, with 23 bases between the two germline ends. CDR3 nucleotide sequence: TGCGCCAGCCGCGGGGGCTCCGGGAGAGCCCTCCAAGAGACCCAGTACTTC. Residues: CASRGGSGRALQETQYF.

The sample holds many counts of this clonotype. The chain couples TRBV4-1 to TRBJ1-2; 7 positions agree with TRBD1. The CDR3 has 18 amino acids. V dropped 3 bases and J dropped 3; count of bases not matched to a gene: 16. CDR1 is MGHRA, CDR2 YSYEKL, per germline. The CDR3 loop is CASSHSTTGTANYYGYTF. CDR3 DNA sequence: TGCGCCAGCAGCCATTCTACCACCGGGACAGCGAATTACTATGGCTACACCTTC.

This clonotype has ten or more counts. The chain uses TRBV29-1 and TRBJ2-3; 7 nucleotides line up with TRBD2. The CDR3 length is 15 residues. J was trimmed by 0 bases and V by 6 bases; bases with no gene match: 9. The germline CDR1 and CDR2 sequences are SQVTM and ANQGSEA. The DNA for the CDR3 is TGCAGCGTAGAGGGACTAACCCCTAGCACAGATACGCAGTATTTT. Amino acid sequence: CSVEGLTPSTDTQYF.

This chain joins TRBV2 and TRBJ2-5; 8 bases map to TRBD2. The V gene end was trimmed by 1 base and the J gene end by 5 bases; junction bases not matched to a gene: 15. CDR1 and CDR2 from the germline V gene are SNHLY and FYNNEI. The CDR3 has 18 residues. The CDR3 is CASSEGSGVNTLSETQYF. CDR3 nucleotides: TGTGCCAGCAGTGAAGGTAGCGGGGTTAATACCCTTAGCGAGACCCAGTACTTC.

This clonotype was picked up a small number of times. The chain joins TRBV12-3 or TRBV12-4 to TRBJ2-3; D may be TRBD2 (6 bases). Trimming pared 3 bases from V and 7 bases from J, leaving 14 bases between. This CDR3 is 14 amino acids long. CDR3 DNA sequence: TGTGCCAGCAGTTTCGAGGAGGGCCTAAATACGCAGTATTTT. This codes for CASSFEEGLNTQYF.

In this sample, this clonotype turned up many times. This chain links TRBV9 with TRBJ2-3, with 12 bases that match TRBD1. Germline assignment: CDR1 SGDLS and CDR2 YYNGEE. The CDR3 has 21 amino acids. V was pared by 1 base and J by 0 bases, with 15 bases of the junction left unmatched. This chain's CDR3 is CASSVRGGGQGALTSTDTQYF. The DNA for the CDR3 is TGTGCCAGCAGCGTAAGGGGGGGGGGACAGGGGGCCTTAACCAGCACAGATACGCAGTATTTT.

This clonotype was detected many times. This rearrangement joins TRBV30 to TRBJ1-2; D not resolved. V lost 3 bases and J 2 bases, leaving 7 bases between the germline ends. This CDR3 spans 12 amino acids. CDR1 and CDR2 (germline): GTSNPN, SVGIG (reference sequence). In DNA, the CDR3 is TGTGCCTGGAGCACCCAGAACTATGGCTACACCTTC. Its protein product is CAWSTQNYGYTF.

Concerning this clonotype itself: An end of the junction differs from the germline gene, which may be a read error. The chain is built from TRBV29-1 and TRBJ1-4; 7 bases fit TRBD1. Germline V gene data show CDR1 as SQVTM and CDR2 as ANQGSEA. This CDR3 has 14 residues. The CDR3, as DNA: TGCAGCGTCAAACAGGGGTCTTCTAGTGAAAAACCGTTTTTT. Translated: CSVKQGSSSEKPFF.

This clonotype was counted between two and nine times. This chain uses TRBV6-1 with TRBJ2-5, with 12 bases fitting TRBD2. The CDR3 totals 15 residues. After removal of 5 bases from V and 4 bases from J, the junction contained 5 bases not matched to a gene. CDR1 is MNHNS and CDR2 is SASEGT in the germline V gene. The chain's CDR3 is CASSRLAGGVETQYF. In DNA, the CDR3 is TGTGCCAGCAGTCGTCTAGCGGGAGGGGTAGAGACCCAGTACTTC.

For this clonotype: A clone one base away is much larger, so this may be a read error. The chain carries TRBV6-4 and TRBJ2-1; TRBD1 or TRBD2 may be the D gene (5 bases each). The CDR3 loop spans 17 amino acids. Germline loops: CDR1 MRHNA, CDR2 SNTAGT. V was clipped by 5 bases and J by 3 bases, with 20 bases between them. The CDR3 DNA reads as TGTGCCAGCAGTCACGGGACGGGGTTATACAGCTACAATGAGCAGTTCTTC. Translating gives CASSHGTGLYSYNEQFF.

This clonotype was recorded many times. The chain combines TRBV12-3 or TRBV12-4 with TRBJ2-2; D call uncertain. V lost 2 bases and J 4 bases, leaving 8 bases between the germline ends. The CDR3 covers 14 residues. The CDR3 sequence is CASSLRQVTGELFF. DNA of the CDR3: TGTGCCAGCAGTTTAAGACAAGTCACCGGGGAGCTGTTTTTT.

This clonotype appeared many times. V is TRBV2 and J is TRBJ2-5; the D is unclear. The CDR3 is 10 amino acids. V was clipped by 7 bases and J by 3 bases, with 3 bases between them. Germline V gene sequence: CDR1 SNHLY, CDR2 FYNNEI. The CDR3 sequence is CASTKETQYF. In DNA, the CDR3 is TGTGCCAGCACGAAAGAGACCCAGTACTTC.